This is a list of T cell receptor beta chains from one sample in a study of blood T cell repertoires in COVID-19. The assay was immunoSEQ multiplex PCR, and TCRdb's table has in-frame clones only and misses some. The table has around 330,000 clones, approximately 88% seen once; the top ten hold 1.5% to 2%. The sequenced sample consisted of peripheral blood. These receptors were collected from a young woman with COVID-19, enrolled during active disease. Each CDR3 is given with its conserved first and last residue. D genes are given only for firm matches. Size values are once, few and many counts, or a class for expanded clones, and some rows have none.

V gene,D gene,J gene,clone size,CDR3 length,CDR3 protein,CDR3 DNA
TRBV11-2,-,TRBJ1-1,-,12,CASSLTAGEAFF,TGTGCCAGCAGCTTAACCGCGGGGGAAGCTTTCTTT
TRBV2,-,TRBJ2-3,once,14,CASTWGLRTDTQYF,TGTGCCAGCACCTGGGGGCTCCGCACAGATACGCAGTATTTT
TRBV18,-,TRBJ2-3,-,12,CASSEYTDTQYF,TGTGCCAGCTCAGAGTACACAGATACGCAGTATTTT
TRBV3-1/TRBV3-2,-,TRBJ1-2,once,13,CASSQAGVDGYTF,TGTGCCAGCAGCCAAGCCGGGGTGGATGGCTACACCTTC
TRBV19,TRBD1,TRBJ2-2,-,17,CASKVRSGTATTGELFF,TGTGCCAGTAAGGTCCGGTCGGGGACAGCCACCACCGGGGAGCTGTTTTTT
TRBV6-6,TRBD1,TRBJ1-1,-,15,CASSYWDRGETEAFF,TGTGCCAGCAGTTACTGGGACAGGGGAGAGACTGAAGCTTTCTTT
TRBV4-3,TRBD2,TRBJ2-2,-,16,CASSQVAGGPNGELFF,TGCGCCAGCAGCCAAGTAGCGGGGGGGCCTAACGGGGAGCTGTTTTTT
TRBV11-3,TRBD1,TRBJ1-6,few,14,CASSQDRDNSPLHF,TGTGCCAGCAGCCAGGACAGGGATAATTCACCCCTCCACTTT
TRBV18,-,TRBJ1-1,-,13,CASSPPPGSGAFF,TGTGCCAGCTCACCACCGCCCGGGTCTGGAGCTTTCTTT
TRBV7-7,-,TRBJ2-2,once,13,CASSLTTTGELFF,TGTGCTAGCAGCTTGACTACCACCGGGGAGCTGTTTTTT
TRBV18,TRBD1,TRBJ1-6,-,17,CASSPRGTGESNSPLHF,TGTGCCAGCTCTCCGAGGGGGACAGGGGAGTCTAATTCACCCCTCCACTTT
TRBV14,TRBD1,TRBJ1-2,-,14,CASSPGTGIYGYTF,TGTGCCAGCAGCCCAGGGACAGGAATCTATGGCTACACCTTC
TRBV5-1,TRBD1,TRBJ1-2,-,14,CASRPAGTDYGYTF,TGCGCCAGCAGGCCAGCCGGGACAGACTATGGCTACACCTTC
TRBV5-1,TRBD1,TRBJ2-6,-,12,CASSPSGQFLTF,TGCGCCAGCAGCCCATCGGGACAGTTCCTGACTTTC
TRBV4-1,-,TRBJ1-2,-,15,CASSQEVRTYYGYTF,TGCGCCAGCAGCCAAGAGGTCAGGACTTACTATGGCTACACCTTC
TRBV18,-,TRBJ2-2,-,17,CASSSRGLSGNTGELFF,TGTGCCAGCTCATCACGCGGGCTCTCGGGTAACACCGGGGAGCTGTTTTTT
TRBV7-2,TRBD1,TRBJ1-2,-,15,CASSLVRQGVHGYTF,TGTGCCAGCAGCTTAGTTAGACAGGGGGTACATGGCTACACCTTC
TRBV5-4,-,TRBJ1-1,-,12,CASSLVGTEAFF,TGTGCCAGCAGCCTCGTCGGTACTGAAGCTTTCTTT
TRBV9,TRBD2,TRBJ2-1,once,16,CASSVGASGGYNEQFF,TGTGCCAGCAGCGTCGGGGCTAGCGGGGGTTACAATGAGCAGTTCTTC
TRBV6-5,-,TRBJ1-6,-,14,CASSYGRVNSPLHF,TGTGCCAGCAGTTACGGCAGGGTCAATTCACCCCTCCACTTT
TRBV5-5,TRBD1,TRBJ1-6,-,15,CASSLRGTGDSPLHF,TGTGCCAGCAGCTTAAGGGGGACAGGGGATTCACCCCTCCACTTT
TRBV5-5,-,TRBJ1-1,-,14,CASSLEGGRPEAFF,TGTGCCAGCAGCCTGGAGGGGGGGAGGCCTGAAGCTTTCTTT
TRBV7-9,TRBD1,TRBJ2-3,-,15,CASSLVGQGADTQYF,TGTGCCAGCAGCTTAGTGGGGCAGGGGGCAGATACGCAGTATTTT